The entry that follows covers one T cell receptor beta chain sequence. This clonotype was counted only a few times. Its antigen is not yet known. No per-base quality is available; no much larger clone lies one base away. Ficoll-Paque density gradient centrifugation was the method used to isolate PBMCs. The instrument given in TCRdb is Illumina NovaSeq 6000. TCRalpha and TCRbeta cDNA libraries were built by 5'RACE with constant-segment primers, adding sample barcodes and unique molecular identifiers. Trizol reagent was used to extract RNA from every sample. Amplification of the libraries took two PCR steps, and the second step added a second sample barcode plus Illumina TruSeq adapters. Libraries were sequenced on an Illumina NovaSeq with 2 x 150 bp paired-end reads. The authors processed their data as follows. Demultiplexing of reads and collapsing into UMI-guided consensus sequences were performed with migec v1.2.7. Using mixcr v2.1.11, UMI consensuses were aligned to TRA and TRB V and J templates and then assembled into clonotypes. Expanded or contracted clonotypes were those called significant by both edgeR and NoisET, with noise models trained on biological replicates. For edgeR calls, the thresholds were a false discovery rate-adjusted p below 0.01 and a log2 fold-change of 1. As an exploratory analysis of dynamics, PCA with hierarchical clustering was applied to max-normalized trajectories of the 1000 most abundant clonotypes. Separately sequenced CD4+ and CD8+ repertoires were used to assign the CD4 or CD8 phenotype of responding clones. TCRdb reprocessed the public reads (quality trimming at Q25 with fastp, clone calling with MiXCR) and kept in-frame beta chains. Every distinct CDR3 protein forms one entry, paired with its most common genes and DNA. The V and J calls were not made by the authors but by TCRdb's processing. Here the sample has about 440,000 distinct CDR3 sequences; over 15% occur a single time. The ten largest account for 8.4% of the sample.

These data come from a study of T-cell memory formation after mild COVID-19 (dated by TCRdb to about 2021). With regard to the full study: TCR sequence clusters from the two donors were largely donor specific. T-cell clones expanding and contracting after mild COVID-19 in a couple of donors were tracked by longitudinal TCRalpha and TCRbeta repertoire sequencing. The cohort comprised two young, previously healthy adult volunteers, one female and one male.

Relative to germline, V is missing 3 bases and J is missing 1 base, with 7 bases of the junction outside any gene match. The CDR3 numbers 16 residues from cysteine through phenylalanine. Only the CDR3 portion is preserved as DNA: 48 bases, with reading frame beginning at the first base. CDR1 and CDR2 were assigned from the germline V gene as SGHRS and YFSETQ. What the work shows at the level of the full study, not this receptor alone: SARS-CoV-2 specificity of the second-wave clones peaking on day 37 was not confirmed. Contracting CD4+ clones were found mainly in CM and EM memory subsets, while CD8+ clones were enriched in EMRA. Some responding clones were detected in pre-infection memory, which suggested that pre-existing cross-reactive memory T cells had joined the SARS-CoV-2 response. Clones that contracted from day 15 to 85 showed balanced CD4/CD8 phenotypes, whereas a second wave of clones that expanded from day 15 to 37 leaned towards CD4+. Only a couple of mild cases were covered in the study, and larger cohorts including severe cases with pre-infection samples were considered necessary.

The receptor was isolated from an adult woman who had mild COVID-19 (a few samples of this study predate the infection). The sample titles of this study are shuffled in the database, so cell type and time point are left out; the donor was told from shared clones. The chain uses TRBV5-1 and TRBJ2-7, with 10 bases aligning to TRBD1. Sequencing was carried out using PBMCs or a T cell subset sorted from them (not recorded which). The CDR3 protein is CASSYDRGRSSYEQYF. The DNA sequence is as follows: TGCGCCAGCAGCTATGACAGGGGGCGTTCGTCCTACGAGCAGTACTTC.